The present TCR beta chain was sequenced within a study of control samples from healthy donors and cancer patients. The CDR3 length is 14 residues. V was pared by 1 base and J by 3 bases, with 9 bases between. Germline values: CDR1 MGHDK, CDR2 SYGVNS. Libraries were prepared by immunoSEQ multiplex PCR; TCRdb keeps only in-frame clonotypes and omits some of them. This table has tens of thousands of clones, 94% appearing once. The chain links TRBV25-1 to TRBJ1-1; D not resolved. The source of this sequence is a woman aged 25 to 39 in good health. The sample taken for sequencing was blood. The CDR3 loop reads CASSESLGDTEAFF. CDR3 coding DNA: TGTGCCAGCAGTGAATCCCTCGGGGACACTGAAGCTTTCTTT.